This T cell receptor (beta chain) originates from a study of tumor-infiltrating lymphocytes in primary liver carcinoma. Study-wide results and caveats: Only about 7-25% of top clones were detected in each of the five tumor regions. Tumors significantly exceeded blood in top-250-clone fraction (p = 0.039).

TCR beta cDNA came from around 0.5 ug total RNA, primed with a constant-region primer. Three nested multiplex PCR rounds, a slightly modified ARM-PCR, produced the libraries for TCR beta. Use of TRBV1-TRBV30 forward primers with a C-beta reverse primer characterized the first two PCR rounds, which lasted about 11 cycles each. Each CDR3 protein gets one entry after TCRdb re-called the multiplex PCR reads with MiXCR. The table records some 180,000 distinct CDR3 sequences, approximately 86% of them present only once. Unsorted bulk tissue (20-30 mg) underwent RNA and DNA co-extraction. Chronic HBV infection affected patients, none of whom had received treatment. Every tumor yielded five separate sampled regions. The CDR3 runs to 15 residues. With respect to this clonotype: Antigen unknown. The junction shows a germline mismatch at one end, possibly a read error.

The TCR sequence derives from a man between 40 and 49 years old with primary liver carcinoma and hepatitis B virus infection. The sequencing sample was made of tumor tissue from primary liver carcinoma. The chain employs TRBV12-3 or TRBV12-4 and TRBJ2-3; no firm D call. In nucleotides, the CDR3 is TGTGCCAGCAGCCGCGACCAATTCTTCACAGATAGGCAGTATTTT. Translation: CASSRDQFFTDRQYF.